This is a list of T cell receptor beta chains from one sample in a study of blood T cell repertoires in COVID-19. This table comes from immunoSEQ multiplex PCR, and its TCRdb copy is limited to in-frame clones, with some not included. The profile shows about 160,000 clones, less than 85% of them singletons. Material: peripheral blood. Every receptor here comes from a human donor with acute or convalescent COVID-19. The donor label of this sample is uncertain. Both conserved end residues are part of each CDR3. The D gene is left open where the match is weak. Size is omitted from some rows. Given values are once, few, many or a class for expanded clones.

v_call,clone_size,d_call,j_call,cdr3_nt,cdr3_aa
TRBV6-1,once,TRBD1,TRBJ2-7,TGTGCCAGCAGTGGGGGGACAGGGGGCTTCTTTGGAGTGGAGCAGTACTTC,CASSGGTGGFFGVEQYF
TRBV6-6,once,-,TRBJ1-5,TGTGCCAGCAGTTACTCGCAGGTTTATAGCAATCAGCCCCAGCATTTT,CASSYSQVYSNQPQHF
TRBV4-3,-,TRBD1,TRBJ1-2,TGCGCCAGCAGCCCGGACAGGGGGGGGTATGGCTACACCTTC,CASSPDRGGYGYTF
TRBV27,-,TRBD1,TRBJ1-2,TGTGCCAGCAGTTTAGCCCGACAGGGGAAAAACTATGGCTACACCTTC,CASSLARQGKNYGYTF
TRBV12-5,-,TRBD1,TRBJ1-4,TGTGCTAGTGGTTTTGAGACAGGGTTTGAAAAACTGTTTTTT,CASGFETGFEKLFF
TRBV18,-,-,TRBJ2-7,TGTGCCAGCTCACCACTACGGCAGGGGCTGGAGGAGCAGTACTTC,CASSPLRQGLEEQYF
TRBV5-1,-,-,TRBJ1-2,TGCGCCAGCAGCTTGTGGGCGGACATGTCGAGTGGCTACACCTTC,CASSLWADMSSGYTF
TRBV7-2,-,TRBD1,TRBJ2-4,TGTGCCAGCAGAAATACAGGGGGCGAAGCCAAAAACATTCAGTACTTC,CASRNTGGEAKNIQYF
TRBV4-2,-,TRBD1,TRBJ1-3,TGTGCCAGCAGCCAAATGCTGGGCAGGGGGGGAAACACCATATATTTT,CASSQMLGRGGNTIYF
TRBV4-2,-,TRBD1,TRBJ1-6,TGTGCCAGCAGCCAGGCAGCAGGGGGCAGAAATTCACCCCTCCACTTT,CASSQAAGGRNSPLHF
TRBV7-3,-,-,TRBJ1-5,TGTGCCAGCAGCTTAAATCTTGATCAGCCCCAGCATTTT,CASSLNLDQPQHF
TRBV19,-,-,TRBJ1-2,TGTGCCAGTAGTAAGGCCCAGATCCCGGCGAGGGGCTACACCTTC,CASSKAQIPARGYTF
TRBV4-2,-,TRBD1,TRBJ1-2,TGTGCCAGCAGCCAAGTAGGGGGCAGGGTCGACGGCTACACCTTC,CASSQVGGRVDGYTF
TRBV4-2,-,-,TRBJ1-2,TGTGCCAGCAGCCAGGGGGCAGGGTACAAGGAAAACTATGGCTACACCTTC,CASSQGAGYKENYGYTF
TRBV10-2,-,-,TRBJ1-2,TGCGCCAGCACCGATCGCCCAGAGAGTCTAGTCTATGGCTACACCTTC,CASTDRPESLVYGYTF
TRBV27,-,-,TRBJ1-6,TGTGCCAGCAGTATCCGGCAGGGTGGCAATTCACCCCTCCACTTT,CASSIRQGGNSPLHF
TRBV28,-,-,TRBJ1-2,TGTGGGCCCGATTATAACTATGGCTACACCTTC,CGPDYNYGYTF
TRBV6-6,-,TRBD2,TRBJ2-2,TGTGCCAGCAGTTTACTAGCGGGGGGGCCGGACGGGGAGCTGTTTTTT,CASSLLAGGPDGELFF
TRBV7-9,-,TRBD2,TRBJ2-7,TGTGCCAGCAGCTTAGCGAAGAGCGGGGGGCGCTACGAGCAGTACTTC,CASSLAKSGGRYEQYF
TRBV4-1,-,TRBD1,TRBJ1-2,TGCGCCAGCAGCCAAGCAACGGGACAGCTCGGGGGATCTAACTATGGCTACACCTTC,CASSQATGQLGGSNYGYTF
TRBV3-1/TRBV3-2,-,-,TRBJ1-2,TGTGCCAGCAGCCAAGATAGTACCAGGTTCTATGGCTACACCTTC,CASSQDSTRFYGYTF
TRBV12-3/TRBV12-4,few,TRBD1,TRBJ1-2,TGTGCCAGCAGTTTTGGGACAGCCTATGGCTACACCTTC,CASSFGTAYGYTF
TRBV28,-,TRBD1,TRBJ2-3,TGTGCCAGCAGTTCCCTGGACAGGGGGCGCCCAGATACGCAGTATTTT,CASSSLDRGRPDTQYF
TRBV4-2,-,-,TRBJ2-7,TGTGCCAGCAGCCAAGATTGGGTCAGGGTCTACGAGCAGTACTTC,CASSQDWVRVYEQYF
TRBV19,-,-,TRBJ1-3,TGTGCCAGTAGCGCTGGGGGGGTACGCTCTGGAAACACCATATATTTT,CASSAGGVRSGNTIYF
TRBV7-6,once,TRBD1,TRBJ1-2,TGTGCCAGCAGCCTGACAGGGGGCAAGGACTATGGCTACACCTTC,CASSLTGGKDYGYTF
TRBV6-5,-,TRBD1,TRBJ1-2,TGTGCCAGCAGTTTCGACAGGGGTACCTATGGCTACACCTTC,CASSFDRGTYGYTF
TRBV7-3,-,TRBD2,TRBJ2-1,TGTGCCAGCAGCGCCGCTAGCGGGGGGGCAAAGCAGTTCTTC,CASSAASGGAKQFF
TRBV7-9,-,-,TRBJ1-5,TGTGCCTCAAGCCTTAGCAATCAGCCCCAGCATTTT,CASSLSNQPQHF
TRBV12-3/TRBV12-4,-,TRBD1,TRBJ2-1,TGTGCCAGCAGCCGGGGGACAGGGAAGCAGTTCTTC,CASSRGTGKQFF
TRBV19,-,-,TRBJ2-6,TGTGCCAGTAGTATATCCACTGCGTTGGGGGCCAACGTCCTGACTTTC,CASSISTALGANVLTF
TRBV4-3,-,-,TRBJ1-1,TGCGCCAGCAGCCGCGGGACGGCGAACACTGAAGCTTTCTTT,CASSRGTANTEAFF
TRBV5-4,-,-,TRBJ1-1,TGTGCCAGCAGCCAGTTAATGAACACTGAAGCTTTCTTT,CASSQLMNTEAFF
TRBV19,-,TRBD1,TRBJ1-6,TGTGCCAGTAGTATAGAGGCTCAGGGGGCTTTTAATTCACCCCTCCACTTT,CASSIEAQGAFNSPLHF
TRBV11-3,-,-,TRBJ2-1,TGTGCCAGCAGCTTGGGTACCTTTCGAGGGTCAACCGGGAATGAGCAGTTCTTC,CASSLGTFRGSTGNEQFF
TRBV30,few,-,TRBJ1-4,TGTGCCTGGAGCGGCCCAAACAGGGTTGCTAATGAAAAACTGTTTTTT,CAWSGPNRVANEKLFF
TRBV5-4,-,-,TRBJ1-1,TGTGCCAGCAGCTTAAAAGGGGCGAACACTGAAGCTTTCTTT,CASSLKGANTEAFF
TRBV7-9,few,TRBD1,TRBJ1-4,TGTGCCAGCAGCCCGCCGACAGGGCGAGTGTTTTTT,CASSPPTGRVFF
TRBV15,once,TRBD1,TRBJ1-2,TGTGCCACCAGCAGAGATCTGACACGGACAGGGATTTTCTATGGCTACACCTTC,CATSRDLTRTGIFYGYTF
TRBV3-1/TRBV3-2,-,-,TRBJ2-1,TGTGCCAGCAGCCAAGGCCTAGGTTACAATGAGCAGTTCTTC,CASSQGLGYNEQFF
TRBV18,-,-,TRBJ2-5,TGTGCCAGCTCACCGCCGGGATTACAAGAGACCCAGTACTTC,CASSPPGLQETQYF
TRBV2,-,-,TRBJ2-3,TGTGCCAGCAGGCCACTCCGCACAGATACGCAGTATTTT,CASRPLRTDTQYF
TRBV6-5,-,-,TRBJ1-6,TGTGCCAGCAGTTACGGGGGGGCGCTTTCACCCCTCCACTTT,CASSYGGALSPLHF
TRBV7-2,-,TRBD1,TRBJ1-3,TGTGCCAGCAGCTTAACCCGGGACAGGGAGGGAAACACCATATATTTT,CASSLTRDREGNTIYF
TRBV18,once,TRBD1,TRBJ1-4,TGTGCCAGCTCTCCGGGACAGAATGAAAAACTGTTTTTT,CASSPGQNEKLFF
TRBV19,-,TRBD1,TRBJ2-1,TGTGGTAGTTCTGGACGACAGGGTCTTTACAATGAGCAGTTCTTC,CGSSGRQGLYNEQFF
TRBV19,-,TRBD1,TRBJ1-2,TGTGCCAGTAGTATTTGGACAGGGGACTATGGCTACACCTTC,CASSIWTGDYGYTF
TRBV5-1,once,TRBD1,TRBJ1-6,TGCGCCAGCAGCGTCCGGACAGGGAACTCACCCCTCCACTTT,CASSVRTGNSPLHF
TRBV11-2,-,-,TRBJ1-1,TGTGCCAGCAGCCCAGGTCCCACAAGACCGATAAACACTGAAGCTTTCTTT,CASSPGPTRPINTEAFF
TRBV7-2,-,TRBD1,TRBJ2-4,TGTGCCAGCAGCCCCCGGGACAGGGTCGGCATTCAGTACTTC,CASSPRDRVGIQYF
TRBV15,-,-,TRBJ1-1,TGTGCCACCAGCAGAAGGGAGGCTGAAGCTTTCTTT,CATSRREAEAFF
TRBV2,-,-,TRBJ1-1,TGTGCCGGAGGAGGGCACACTGAAGCTTTCTTT,CAGGGHTEAFF
TRBV7-2,few,TRBD1,TRBJ1-2,TGTGCCAGCAGCTCCGGACAGGGCTATGGCTACACCTTC,CASSSGQGYGYTF